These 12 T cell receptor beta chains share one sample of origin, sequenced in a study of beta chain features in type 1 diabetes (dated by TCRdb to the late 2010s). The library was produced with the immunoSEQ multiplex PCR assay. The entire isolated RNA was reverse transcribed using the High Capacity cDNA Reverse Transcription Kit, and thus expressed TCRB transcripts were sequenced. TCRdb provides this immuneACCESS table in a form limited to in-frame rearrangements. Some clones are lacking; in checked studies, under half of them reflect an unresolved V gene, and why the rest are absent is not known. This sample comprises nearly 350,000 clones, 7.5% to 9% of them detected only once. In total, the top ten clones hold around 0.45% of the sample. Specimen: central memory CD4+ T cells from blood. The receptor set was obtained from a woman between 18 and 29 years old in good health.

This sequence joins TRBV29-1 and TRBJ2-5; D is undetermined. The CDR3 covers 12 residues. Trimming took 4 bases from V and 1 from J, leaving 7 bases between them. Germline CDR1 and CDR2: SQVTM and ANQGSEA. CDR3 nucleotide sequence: TGCAGCGTTGGTCGCATCCAAGAGACCCAGTACTTC. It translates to CSVGRIQETQYF. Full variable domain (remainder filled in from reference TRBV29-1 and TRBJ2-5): SAVISQKPSRDICQRGTSLTIQCQVDSQVTMMFWYRQQPGQSLTLIATANQGSEATYESGFVIDKFPISRPNLTFSTLTVSNMSPEDSSIYLCSVGRIQETQYFGPGTRLLVL.

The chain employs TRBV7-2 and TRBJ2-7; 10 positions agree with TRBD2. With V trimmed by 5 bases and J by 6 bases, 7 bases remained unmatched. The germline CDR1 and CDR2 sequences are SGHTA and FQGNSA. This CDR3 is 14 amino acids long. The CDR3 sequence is CASSPLAGNAEQYF. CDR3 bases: TGTGCCAGCAGCCCACTAGCGGGAAACGCCGAGCAGTACTTC.

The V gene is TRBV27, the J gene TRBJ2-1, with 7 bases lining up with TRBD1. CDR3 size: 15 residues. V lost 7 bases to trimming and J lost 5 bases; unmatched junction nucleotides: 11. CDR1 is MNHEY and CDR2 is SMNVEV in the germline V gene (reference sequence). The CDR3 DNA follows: TGTGCCAGCAAACCTTCGGGACAGAGAAACAATGAGCAGTTCTTC. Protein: CASKPSGQRNNEQFF.

The CDR3 DNA sequence: TGTGCCAGCAGCCAAGATGCCCGGGGTTGGGGAAACACCATATATTTT. Residues: CASSQDARGWGNTIYF. This rearrangement joins TRBV4-2 to TRBJ1-3; D is unresolved. The germline V and J ends were trimmed by 0 bases and 4 bases, with 13 bases remaining between them. This CDR3 contains 16 residues. The germline V gene has CDR1 LGHNA and CDR2 YNFKEQ.

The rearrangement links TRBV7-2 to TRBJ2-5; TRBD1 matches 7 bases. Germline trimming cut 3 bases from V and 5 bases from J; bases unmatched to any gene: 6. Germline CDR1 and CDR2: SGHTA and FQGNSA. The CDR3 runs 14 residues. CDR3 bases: TGTGCCAGCAGCTTGCAACAGGGGTCTGAGACCCAGTACTTC. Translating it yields CASSLQQGSETQYF.

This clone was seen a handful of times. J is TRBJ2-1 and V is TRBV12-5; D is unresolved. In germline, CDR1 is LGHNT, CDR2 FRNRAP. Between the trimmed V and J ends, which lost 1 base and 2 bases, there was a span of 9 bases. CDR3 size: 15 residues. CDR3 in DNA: TGTGCTAGTGGTTTGGGAGCTAACCCCTACAATGAGCAGTTCTTC. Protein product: CASGLGANPYNEQFF.

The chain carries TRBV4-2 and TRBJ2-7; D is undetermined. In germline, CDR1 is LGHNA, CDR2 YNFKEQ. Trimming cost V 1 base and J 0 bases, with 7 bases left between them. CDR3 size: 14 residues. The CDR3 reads CASSQGVGSYEQYF. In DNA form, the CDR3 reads TGTGCCAGCAGCCAAGGAGTAGGCTCCTACGAGCAGTACTTC.

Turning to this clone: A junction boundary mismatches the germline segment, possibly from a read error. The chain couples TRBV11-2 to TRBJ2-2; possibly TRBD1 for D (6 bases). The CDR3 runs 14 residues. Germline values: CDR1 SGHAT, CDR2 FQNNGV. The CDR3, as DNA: TGCGCCAGCAGCCGACAGGAGAACACCGGGGAGCTGTTTTTT. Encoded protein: CASSRQENTGELFF.

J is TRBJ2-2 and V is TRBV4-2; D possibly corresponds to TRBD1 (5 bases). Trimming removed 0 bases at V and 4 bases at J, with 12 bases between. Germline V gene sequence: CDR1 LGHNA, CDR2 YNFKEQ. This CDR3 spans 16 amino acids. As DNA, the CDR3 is TGTGCCAGCAGCCAAGAATCCAGGGTTTCCACCGGGGAGCTGTTTTTT. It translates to CASSQESRVSTGELFF.

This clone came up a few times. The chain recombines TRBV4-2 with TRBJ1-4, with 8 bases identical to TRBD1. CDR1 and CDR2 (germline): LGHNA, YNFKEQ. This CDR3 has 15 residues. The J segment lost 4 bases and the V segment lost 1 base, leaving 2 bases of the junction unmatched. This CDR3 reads CASSQVGQGNEKLFF. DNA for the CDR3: TGTGCCAGCAGCCAAGTAGGACAGGGTAATGAAAAACTGTTTTTT.

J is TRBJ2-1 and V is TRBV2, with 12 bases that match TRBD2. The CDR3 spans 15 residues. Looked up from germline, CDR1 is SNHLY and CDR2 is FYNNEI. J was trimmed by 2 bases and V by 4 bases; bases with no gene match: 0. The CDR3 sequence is CASSGTSGAYNEQFF. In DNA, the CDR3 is TGTGCCAGCAGTGGGACTAGCGGGGCCTACAATGAGCAGTTCTTC.

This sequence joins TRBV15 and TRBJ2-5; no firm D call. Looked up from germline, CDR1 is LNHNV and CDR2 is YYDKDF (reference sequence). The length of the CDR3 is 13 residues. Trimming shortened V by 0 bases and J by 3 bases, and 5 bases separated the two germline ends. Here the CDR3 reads CATSRDREETQYF. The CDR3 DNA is TGTGCCACCAGCAGAGACAGAGAAGAGACCCAGTACTTC.